This TCR beta chain was sequenced for a study of type 1 and type 2 diabetes patients. Study context: Samples came from type 1 diabetic, type 2 diabetic or nondiabetic people, recruited in China. Magnetic bead positive selection isolated CD4+ or CD8+ T cells from PBMCs. Study-wide results and caveats: In CD4+ and CD8+ T cells, type 2 diabetes diversity exceeded type 1. Some T1D-only expanded clones might appear in more T2D or control samples.

CDR3 length: 12 amino acids. The J segment lost 3 bases and the V segment lost 7 bases, leaving 4 bases of the junction unmatched. CDR1 SQVTM and CDR2 ANQGSEA come from the germline V gene. Amplification started from genomic DNA. The TCR beta CDR3 region was amplified using 30 forward and 13 reverse primers. Each CDR3 protein gets one entry after TCRdb re-called the multiplex PCR reads with MiXCR. Of approximately 260,000 distinct CDR3 sequences in the sample, around 47% were seen once. Concerning this clonotype itself: The antigen remains undetermined.

The sequence was collected from a man aged 18 to 29 with type 2 diabetes. The sample comprised peripheral blood mononuclear cells (PBMCs). V gene TRBV29-1 combines with J gene TRBJ2-7; 9 bases are a match to TRBD1. The CDR3 sequence: CSAGTGSYEQYF. CDR3 DNA: TGCAGCGCGGGGACAGGGAGCTACGAGCAGTACTTC.